One sample yielded the 23 T cell receptor beta chains listed below, sequenced in a study of early stage breast cancer tumors. Sequenced by immunoSEQ multiplex PCR; TCRdb stores in-frame clones only, minus some. The profile shows tens of thousands of clones, about 77% of them singletons. Sequenced material: blood. Every receptor here comes from a person aged 40 to 49 with breast cancer.

The rearrangement joins TRBV21-1 to TRBJ1-4. TRBV21-1 has pseudogene status. This CDR3 contains 16 residues. This CDR3 is CASSKQGPSTNEKLFF. The CDR3 nucleotides read TGTGCCAGCAGCAAACAAGGTCCGTCTACTAATGAAAAACTGTTTTTT.

This chain joins TRBV2 and TRBJ2-5; 10 bases are a match to TRBD2. The junction had 8 bases not matched to a gene; V was cut back by 6 bases and J by 7 bases. The CDR3 is 14 amino acids. CDR1 SNHLY and CDR2 FYNNEI come from the germline V gene. CDR3 in DNA: TGTGCCAGCAGGGGAGCGGGAGGGCTCGGGACCCAGTACTTC. This sequence encodes CASRGAGGLGTQYF.

The DNA of the CDR3 is TGTGCCAGTAGTATGGGACTAGCGGGAGCTCGAGCCTACAATGAGCAGTTCTTC. Its translation: CASSMGLAGARAYNEQFF. V and J are TRBV19 and TRBJ2-1; 14 nucleotides agree with TRBD2. This CDR3 is built from 18 residues. Per germline, CDR1 LNHDA and CDR2 SQIVND (reference sequence). V was pared by 3 bases and J by 2 bases, with 6 bases of the junction left unmatched.

The V gene is TRBV7-9, the J gene TRBJ2-1, with 9 bases lining up with TRBD1. Per germline, CDR1 SEHNR and CDR2 FQNEAQ (reference sequence). This CDR3 comprises 15 residues. J was trimmed by 5 bases and V by 5 bases; bases with no gene match: 7. The CDR3 DNA is TGTGCCAGCAGCCCGAGGGACAGGGAGGACAATGAGCAGTTCTTC. Translation gives CASSPRDREDNEQFF.

V gene TRBV27 combines with J gene TRBJ2-7; 9 nucleotides align to TRBD1. V gave up 5 bases and J gave up 2 bases; unmatched junction bases: 7. The CDR3 is made up of 15 amino acids. Germline V lookup: CDR1 MNHEY, CDR2 SMNVEV (reference sequence). The CDR3 DNA reads TGTGCCAGCAGTACCAGGGACAGGGCCCCCTACGAGCAGTACTTC. Translating it yields CASSTRDRAPYEQYF.

The genes are TRBV27 and TRBJ2-3; perhaps TRBD2 as D (6 bases). Trimming pared 6 bases from V and 2 bases from J, leaving 18 bases between. The germline V gene has CDR1 MNHEY and CDR2 SMNVEV (reference sequence). CDR3 length equals 16 residues. The DNA for the CDR3 is TGTGCCAGCAGACTAGTTGGCGGGACGGTCACAGATACGCAGTATTTT. Translation: CASRLVGGTVTDTQYF.

The chain has TRBV4-1 and TRBJ2-7; D not resolved. CDR3 size: 15 residues. V lost 1 base and J 0 bases, leaving 10 bases between the germline ends. The V gene's germline CDR1 is MGHRA and CDR2 YSYEKL. CDR3: CASSQVAASSYEQYF. The CDR3 nucleotides are TGCGCCAGCAGCCAAGTTGCGGCCTCCTCCTACGAGCAGTACTTC.

This clone was detected only once. CDR3 nucleotide sequence: TGTGCCTGGTTTCGCCCCGGGGAGACCCAGTACTTC. As protein: CAWFRPGETQYF. This sequence joins TRBV30 and TRBJ2-5; no firm D call. The V gene's germline CDR1 is GTSNPN and CDR2 SVGIG (reference sequence). The CDR3 totals 12 residues. V dropped 5 bases and J dropped 5 bases, with 12 bases sitting between them.

The chain is built from TRBV5-1 and TRBJ1-3; 10 bases map to TRBD1. This CDR3 is 16 amino acids long. The ends lost 4 bases at V and 3 bases at J; junction bases unmatched: 7. CDR1 is SGHRS, CDR2 YFSETQ, per germline. CDR3 sequence: CASSEGQGMGGNTIYF. The DNA of the CDR3 is TGCGCCAGCAGCGAGGGACAGGGGATGGGTGGAAACACCATATATTTT.

The chain joins TRBV5-6 to TRBJ1-2; unclear D gene. The CDR3 is 14 amino acids. Germline assignment: CDR1 SGHDT and CDR2 YYEEEE. V was pared by 4 bases and J by 0 bases, with 10 bases between. As DNA, the CDR3 is TGTGCCAGCAGCCCTGACCTATCTAACTATGGCTACACCTTC. Its translation: CASSPDLSNYGYTF.

This clone was detected a few times. The J gene is TRBJ1-2, the V gene TRBV19, with 11 bases matching TRBD1. V was clipped by 5 bases and J by 4 bases; unmatched bases: 6. The CDR3 totals 15 residues. Germline values: CDR1 LNHDA, CDR2 SQIVND (reference sequence). The CDR3 here is CASSAPGQGVYGYTF. CDR3 nucleotides: TGTGCCAGTAGTGCACCGGGACAGGGGGTCTATGGCTACACCTTC.

The chain has TRBV6-6 and TRBJ1-2, with 7 bases that match TRBD1. Per germline, CDR1 MNHNY and CDR2 SVGAGI (reference sequence). This CDR3 has 14 residues. Trimming at V came to 7 bases and at J to 2 bases, leaving 7 bases not matched to a gene. The CDR3 DNA reads as TGTGCCAGCACCAAAGACAGGGCGAACTATGGCTACACCTTC. Its translation is CASTKDRANYGYTF.

This chain uses TRBV7-2 with TRBJ2-3; D remains ambiguous. Germline CDR1 reads SGHTA; CDR2 reads FQGNSA. CDR3 length equals 13 residues. Trimming cost V 6 bases and J 5 bases, with 12 bases left between them. The CDR3 spells CASRWSVGDTQYF. The CDR3 nucleotides are TGTGCCAGCAGGTGGTCGGTGGGAGATACGCAGTATTTT. Variable domain in full (rest from reference TRBV7-2 and TRBJ2-3): GAGVSQSPSNKVTEKGKDVELRCDPISGHTALYWYRQSLGQGLEFLIYFQGNSAPDKSGLPSDRFSAERTGGSVSTLTIQRTQQEDSAVYLCASRWSVGDTQYFGPGTRLTVL.

This clone counts as medium-sized (0.01 to 0.1%). The J gene is TRBJ2-2, the V gene TRBV6-1; D is uncertain. Trimming took off 8 bases at V and 1 base at J, with 5 bases between the two ends. The germline V gene encodes CDR1 MNHNS and CDR2 SASEGT. This CDR3 is 12 amino acids long. The CDR3 reads CASGKNTGELFF. In nucleotides, the CDR3 is TGTGCCAGCGGAAAGAACACCGGGGAGCTGTTTTTT.

J is TRBJ1-2 and V is TRBV19; TRBD1 matches 7 bases. The CDR3 runs 13 residues. Germline V gene sequence: CDR1 LNHDA, CDR2 SQIVND (reference sequence). Germline trimming cut 2 bases from V and 4 bases from J; bases unmatched to any gene: 1. In nucleotides, the CDR3 is TGTGCCAGTAGTATAAACAGGGGCTATGGCTACACCTTC. This translates into CASSINRGYGYTF.

The chain employs TRBV5-1 and TRBJ1-1; D possibly corresponds to TRBD1 (5 bases). The CDR3 spans 16 residues. CDR1 is SGHRS and CDR2 is YFSETQ in the germline V gene. Trimming removed 3 bases at V and 1 base at J, with 16 bases between. The CDR3 DNA reads TGCGCCAGCAGCTCCTCGTCCGGGGCAGGGAACACTGAAGCTTTCTTT. Residues: CASSSSSGAGNTEAFF. Using reference TRBV5-1 and TRBJ1-1 for the parts outside the CDR3, the full variable domain is KAGVTQTPRYLIKTRGQQVTLSCSPISGHRSVSWYQQTPGQGLQFLFEYFSETQRNKGNFPGRFSGRQFSNSRSEMNVSTLELGDSALYLCASSSSSGAGNTEAFFGQGTRLTVV.

The gene calls are TRBV6-1 and TRBJ2-7; 7 bases align to TRBD1. The CDR3 has 13 amino acids. V was pared by 6 bases and J by 0 bases, with 2 bases of the junction left unmatched. Germline lookup yields CDR1 MNHNS and CDR2 SASEGT. The CDR3 nucleotides read TGTGCCAGCAGCCGACAGGGCTCCTACGAGCAGTACTTC. Its protein product is CASSRQGSYEQYF.

V usage is TRBV19 and J usage is TRBJ2-3, with 14 bases lining up with TRBD2. The V and J ends lost 5 bases and 5 bases, in that order; junction bases with no gene match: 3. Looked up from germline, CDR1 is LNHDA and CDR2 is SQIVND (reference sequence). CDR3 size: 15 residues. The CDR3 here is CASSAGTSGRDTQYF. In DNA, the CDR3 is TGTGCCAGTAGTGCCGGGACTAGCGGGAGAGATACGCAGTATTTT.

CDR3 amino acids: CASSPTSSSTDTQYF. CDR3 DNA sequence: TGCGCCAGCAGCCCGACCTCCTCTAGCACAGATACGCAGTATTTT. The V and J genes are TRBV5-1 and TRBJ2-3; no definite D call. Trimming cost V 4 bases and J 0 bases, with 12 bases left between them. This CDR3 is 15 amino acids long. CDR1 SGHRS and CDR2 YFSETQ come from the germline V gene.

This sequence joins TRBV5-1 and TRBJ1-1; D gene uncertain. The V gene lost 5 bases and the J gene lost 1 base, with 9 bases spanning the gap. The CDR3 consists of 13 residues. Germline CDR1 reads SGHRS; CDR2 reads YFSETQ. The DNA for the CDR3 is TGCGCCAGCAGTCGGACGGAGAACACTGAAGCTTTCTTT. It translates to CASSRTENTEAFF.

This clone was counted only a few times. The chain joins TRBV4-1 to TRBJ1-2, with no clear D. The CDR3 has 15 amino acids. Trimming removed 3 bases at V and 4 bases at J, with 15 bases between. The germline V gene has CDR1 MGHRA and CDR2 YSYEKL. The CDR3 nucleotides are TGCGCCAGCAGCCAGCCCTATGCGGATGGCTATGGCTACACCTTC. The encoded protein is CASSQPYADGYGYTF.

The chain combines TRBV11-3 with TRBJ1-1; 8 nucleotides line up with TRBD1. CDR3 length equals 13 residues. The V and J ends lost 2 bases and 11 bases, in that order; junction bases with no gene match: 7. The germline V gene encodes CDR1 SGHNT and CDR2 YENEEA. The CDR3 bases are TGTGCCAGCAGCTTAAAGGCACAGGGGGTGGCTTTCTTT. This gives the protein CASSLKAQGVAFF.

The chain recombines TRBV9 with TRBJ2-1; D is possibly TRBD2 (6 bases). The CDR3 length is 16 residues. Trimming shortened V by 0 bases and J by 4 bases, and 14 bases separated the two germline ends. Germline values: CDR1 SGDLS, CDR2 YYNGEE. The CDR3: CASSVVGGTGYNEQFF. In nucleotides, the CDR3 is TGTGCCAGCAGCGTAGTTGGAGGGACCGGGTACAATGAGCAGTTCTTC.